Listed here are 21 T cell receptor beta chains from one sample, sequenced in a study of blood T cell repertoires in COVID-19. Measured with immunoSEQ multiplex PCR; TCRdb has only the in-frame clones, and not every one. The table includes roughly 84,000 clones, around 78% detected once. The sequenced sample consisted of peripheral blood. The receptors stem from a man aged 55 to 70 with COVID-19, enrolled during active disease.

This clone was seen a handful of times. The chain carries TRBV18 and TRBJ2-3; TRBD1 agrees at 8 bases. CDR1 is KGHSH, CDR2 LQKENI, per germline. J lost 4 bases, V lost 1 base, and 4 bases had no gene match. CDR3 size: 15 residues. CDR3 in amino acids: CASSPRQGNPDTQYF. DNA of the CDR3: TGTGCCAGCTCACCACGACAGGGGAACCCAGATACGCAGTATTTT.

This clone has just a few counts. The J gene is TRBJ2-7, the V gene TRBV19, with 8 positions matching TRBD1. V lost 4 bases and J lost 6; bases outside the gene matches: 2. This CDR3 comprises 12 residues. The germline V gene has CDR1 LNHDA and CDR2 SQIVND (reference sequence). The CDR3 here is CASSRTGIEQYF. CDR3 nucleotide sequence: TGTGCCAGTAGTAGGACAGGGATCGAGCAGTACTTC.

The chain is built from TRBV6-5 and TRBJ2-7; D is uncertain. Trimming shortened V by 4 bases and J by 6 bases, and 7 bases separated the two germline ends. The CDR3 has 11 residues. Germline V gene data show CDR1 as MNHEY and CDR2 as SVGAGI. Here the CDR3 DNA reads TGTGCCAGCAGTTTGGGCCTCGAGCAGTACTTC. Translating it yields CASSLGLEQYF.

The chain uses TRBV9 and TRBJ2-1, with a tentative D call TRBD2 (5 bases). The CDR3 spans 14 residues. The germline CDR1 and CDR2 sequences are SGDLS and YYNGEE. With 5 bases removed from V and 1 base from J, the gap between germline ends came to 10 bases. The CDR3 here is CASSNSASYNEQFF. In DNA, the CDR3 is TGTGCCAGCAGTAATAGCGCTTCCTACAATGAGCAGTTCTTC.

The chain couples TRBV27 to TRBJ2-1, with D unresolved. The germline CDR1 and CDR2 sequences are MNHEY and SMNVEV (reference sequence). The CDR3 has 16 amino acids. V was cut by 2 bases and J by 2 bases, with 13 bases left in between. The CDR3 DNA is TGTGCCAGCAGTTTAAGAGTCAACCTTACCTACAATGAGCAGTTCTTC. This sequence encodes CASSLRVNLTYNEQFF.

The chain is built from TRBV29-1 and TRBJ2-1, with TRBD2 matching over 13 bases. Germline assignment: CDR1 SQVTM and CDR2 ANQGSEA. This CDR3 comprises 14 residues. With 6 bases clipped from V and 9 bases from J, the junction kept 8 bases outside the gene matches. The CDR3 nucleotides are TGCAGCGTGTTACTAGCGGGAGGGCCCCGTGAGCAGTTCTTC. It is translated as CSVLLAGGPREQFF.

This clone has only a few counts. The chain has TRBV5-1 and TRBJ1-1, with 10 bases matching TRBD1. With 0 bases clipped from V and 0 bases from J, the junction kept 2 bases outside the gene matches. Per germline, CDR1 SGHRS and CDR2 YFSETQ. This CDR3 has 16 amino acids. This CDR3 reads CASSLGQGAMNTEAFF. The CDR3 nucleotides read TGCGCCAGCAGCTTGGGACAGGGGGCAATGAACACTGAAGCTTTCTTT.

The chain links TRBV6-5 to TRBJ1-2; D is undetermined. CDR3 length: 13 amino acids. CDR1 is MNHEY, CDR2 SVGAGI, per germline. V lost 0 bases, J lost 8 bases, and 10 bases lay in between. The chain's CDR3 is CASSYSRGYGYTF. The CDR3 bases are TGTGCCAGCAGTTACTCGAGAGGATACGGCTACACCTTC.

This clone has at least ten counts. The chain employs TRBV27 and TRBJ1-2; 10 bases match TRBD1. Per germline, CDR1 MNHEY and CDR2 SMNVEV (reference sequence). The CDR3 length is 16 residues. After removal of 5 bases from V and 8 bases from J, the junction contained 14 bases not matched to a gene. This CDR3 is CASSGDRGYDGRGYTF. DNA of the CDR3: TGTGCCAGCAGTGGGGACAGGGGTTACGATGGACGGGGCTACACCTTC.

The chain couples TRBV6-1 to TRBJ2-3; 8 bases match TRBD1. CDR3 size: 14 residues. Germline V CDR1 and CDR2: MNHNS, SASEGT. The V and J ends lost 2 bases and 12 bases, in that order; junction bases with no gene match: 10. The CDR3 reads CASSESPGGTGQYF. CDR3 DNA sequence: TGTGCCAGCAGTGAAAGCCCGGGCGGGACAGGACAGTATTTT.

This chain uses TRBV10-3 with TRBJ1-1; TRBD1 aligns across 7 bases. The CDR3 extends over 16 amino acids. Germline V CDR1 and CDR2: ENHRY, SYGVKD. V lost 3 bases to trimming and J lost 4 bases; unmatched junction nucleotides: 11. The CDR3 nucleotides are TGTGCCATCAGTGATCAGGCAGGGGGTTTAAGCACTGAAGCTTTCTTT. Its translation is CAISDQAGGLSTEAFF.

The V call is TRBV19, the J call TRBJ2-7; TRBD1 matches 11 bases. The CDR3 covers 15 residues. With 3 bases clipped from V and 2 bases from J, the junction kept 3 bases outside the gene matches. Germline CDR1 is LNHDA and CDR2 is SQIVND (reference sequence). The CDR3 is CASSISGQGAYEQYF. CDR3 DNA sequence: TGTGCCAGTAGTATCTCGGGACAGGGGGCCTACGAGCAGTACTTC.

The gene calls are TRBV10-2 and TRBJ1-4; 8 positions agree with TRBD1. Per germline, CDR1 WSHSY and CDR2 SAAADI. The CDR3 has 15 amino acids. V trimming: 5 bases; J trimming: 7 bases; junction bases outside the gene matches: 9. The CDR3 spells CASSTGTGQLEKLFF. DNA for the CDR3: TGCGCCAGCAGTACCGGGACAGGACAACTTGAAAAACTGTTTTTT.

The rearrangement joins TRBV3-1 (or the pseudogene TRBV3-2) to TRBJ2-1; 14 nucleotides agree with TRBD2. Germline lookup yields CDR1 LGHDT and CDR2 YNNKEL (reference sequence). Unmatched junction bases numbered 8, after V lost 6 bases and J lost 7 bases. The CDR3 spans 16 residues. CDR3 DNA sequence: TGTGCCAGCAGAAGCCTCGGGACTAGCGGGAGTAATGAGCAGTTCTTC. Residues: CASRSLGTSGSNEQFF.

V and J are TRBV10-2 and TRBJ2-4, with TRBD2 matching over 7 bases. The CDR3 covers 19 residues. Germline V CDR1 and CDR2: WSHSY, SAAADI. Losses at the gene ends were 0 bases for V and 0 bases for J; bases not matched to a gene: 11. CDR3 in amino acids: CASSESLGGGKIAKNIQYF. CDR3 coding DNA: TGCGCCAGCAGTGAGTCGCTCGGCGGGGGTAAAATAGCCAAAAACATTCAGTACTTC.

The V gene is TRBV18, the J gene TRBJ2-2, with a tentative D call TRBD2 (6 bases). This CDR3 has 14 residues. Trimming removed 0 bases at V and 8 bases at J, with 10 bases between. The germline gives CDR1 KGHSH, CDR2 LQKENI. CDR3 in amino acids: CASSPPEGTGELFF. The DNA of the CDR3 is TGTGCCAGCTCACCACCGGAGGGGACGGGGGAGCTGTTTTTT.

The chain carries TRBV6-5 and TRBJ1-5; D may be TRBD1 (6 bases). The CDR3 is 14 amino acids. The germline V gene has CDR1 MNHEY and CDR2 SVGAGI. Trimming left V 2 bases short and J 7 bases short, with 12 bases between. The CDR3 DNA sequence: TGTGCCAGCAGTTACGGGAGGGGGTTGCAGCCCCAGCATTTT. Its protein product is CASSYGRGLQPQHF.

The table lists this clone with a count of one. The gene calls are TRBV6-4 and TRBJ2-1; D remains unclear. V was clipped by 2 bases and J by 0 bases, with 8 bases between them. The CDR3 contains 15 residues. Germline-derived CDR1 and CDR2 are MRHNA and SNTAGT. CDR3 coding DNA: TGTGCCAGCAGTGACGAAGCGTACTCCTACAATGAGCAGTTCTTC. This translates into CASSDEAYSYNEQFF.

This chain connects TRBV5-1 to TRBJ1-6; no clear D gene. Per germline, CDR1 SGHRS and CDR2 YFSETQ. This CDR3 contains 12 residues. Between the trimmed V and J ends, which lost 4 bases and 10 bases, there was a span of 9 bases. The CDR3 region has the DNA TGCGCCAGCAGCCGGGGAGAGTCACCCCTCCACTTT. Its translation: CASSRGESPLHF.

The rearrangement joins TRBV5-4 to TRBJ2-2, with TRBD1 matching 10 bases. Germline V gene data show CDR1 as SGHNT and CDR2 as YYREEE (reference sequence). With V trimmed by 5 bases and J by 4 bases, 8 bases remained unmatched. The CDR3 length is 16 residues. CDR3 residues: CASSRPGQGSTGELFF. The DNA for the CDR3 is TGTGCCAGCAGTCGGCCGGGACAGGGGAGCACCGGGGAGCTGTTTTTT.

This clone was observed a few times. This chain uses TRBV7-3 with TRBJ2-7, with TRBD2 matching 7 bases. The CDR3 contains 14 residues. Germline V gives CDR1 SGHTA, CDR2 FQGTGA. The junction had 2 bases not matched to a gene; V was cut back by 0 bases and J by 3 bases. CDR3 DNA: TGTGCCAGCAGCTTAACGGGGGGGAGCTACGAGCAGTACTTC. This codes for CASSLTGGSYEQYF.